This T cell receptor beta chain is from a study of Tregs in tolerant kidney transplant recipients. General observations from the study: Tolerant patients' donor-specific Tregs expanded beyond overall Tregs, suggesting antigen-driven growth.

A word on this clone: Its antigen remains unidentified.

The nonmyeloablative bone marrow transplants came from related graft donors, with transient mixed chimerism. Measured with immunoSEQ multiplex PCR; TCRdb has only the in-frame clones, and not every one. This sample carries approximately 81,000 clones, about 91% of them seen once, and the ten largest clones take 1.6%. Germline lookup yields CDR1 SGHTA and CDR2 FQGNSA. V gave up 0 bases and J gave up 3 bases; unmatched junction bases: 5. The CDR3 runs to 17 residues. The J gene is TRBJ2-1, the V gene TRBV7-2; 10 nucleotides align to TRBD2. The sequence derives from a human patient who received a combined kidney and bone marrow transplant. Certain T cells may be donor cells from the graft. The sample in question was CD4+ T cells from blood (PBMCs), obtained 24 months after the transplant. The CDR3 DNA sequence: TGTGCCAGCAGCTTAGCGCCGAGCGGGAGGGGCTACAATGAGCAGTTCTTC. It yields the protein CASSLAPSGRGYNEQFF. Supplemented by reference TRBV7-2 and TRBJ2-1, the full variable domain reads GAGVSQSPSNKVTEKGKDVELRCDPISGHTALYWYRQSLGQGLEFLIYFQGNSAPDKSGLPSDRFSAERTGGSVSTLTIQRTQQEDSAVYLCASSLAPSGRGYNEQFFGPGTRLTVL.